What follows are 27 T cell receptor beta chains derived from one specimen sequenced in a study of T cells in Graves' hyperthyroidism and ophthalmopathy. The investigators amplified TCR beta CDR3 regions from RNA transcripts. First-round RT-PCR targeting the TCR CDR3 was performed with the HTBI primer set. One entry per CDR3 protein, called by TCRdb with MiXCR from the multiplex PCR reads. The sample lists hundreds of thousands of distinct CDR3 sequences, roughly 20% occurring once. The sequencing input was blood. These TCRs come from a man aged 25 to 40 with Graves' ophthalmopathy.

Ten or more counts support this clonotype. This chain links TRBV3-1 with TRBJ2-4; D uncertain. V gave up 3 bases and J gave up 1 base, with 4 bases separating them. This CDR3 is built from 13 residues. CDR1 and CDR2 (germline): LGHDT, YNNKEL (reference sequence). CDR3 sequence (DNA): TGTGCCAGCAGCCACAGGGCCAAAAACATTCAGTACTTC. Translated: CASSHRAKNIQYF.

The chain combines TRBV12-5 with TRBJ2-3; 9 nucleotides agree with TRBD2. V trimming: 4 bases; J trimming: 5 bases; junction bases outside the gene matches: 7. The V gene's germline CDR1 is LGHNT and CDR2 FRNRAP. This CDR3 comprises 15 residues. The CDR3 DNA reads TGTGCTAGTGGTTCGGCGGGAGGGCCGGGAGATACGCAGTATTTT. The encoded protein is CASGSAGGPGDTQYF.

This clonotype occurred many times. The chain combines TRBV2 with TRBJ1-1, with 10 positions matching TRBD1. V lost 6 bases, J lost 3 bases, and 4 bases stayed unmatched. Germline V lookup: CDR1 SNHLY, CDR2 FYNNEI. This CDR3 has 14 amino acids. CDR3 in DNA: TGTGCCAGCAGGAAGACAGGGGGCCACACTGAAGCTTTCTTT. Amino acid sequence: CASRKTGGHTEAFF.

This clonotype was observed at least ten times. The V call is TRBV30, the J call TRBJ2-5; no clear D gene. The V end lost 0 bases, the J end lost 5 bases, and 13 bases lay between the germline ends. CDR3 length: 14 residues. CDR1 and CDR2 from the germline V gene are GTSNPN and SVGIG (reference sequence). CDR3 protein: CAWSVRKGRETQYF. Written as DNA, the CDR3 is TGTGCCTGGAGTGTACGAAAAGGTCGGGAGACCCAGTACTTC.

The sample holds a few counts of this clonotype. V usage is TRBV10-1 and J usage is TRBJ2-1; D possibly corresponds to TRBD2 (6 bases). Trimming removed 3 bases from V and 6 bases from J, with 15 bases in between. Germline V gene data show CDR1 as WNHNN and CDR2 as SYGVQD (reference sequence). This CDR3 region has 15 residues. The CDR3 DNA follows: TGCGCCAGCAGTGAAACTAGCCGCACCCTCAATGAGCAGTTCTTC. Its translation: CASSETSRTLNEQFF.

The V gene is TRBV20-1, the J gene TRBJ2-5; 8 nucleotides align to TRBD2. The J segment lost 5 bases and the V segment lost 2 bases, leaving 10 bases of the junction unmatched. The CDR3 has 15 amino acids. Germline V gene sequence: CDR1 DFQATT, CDR2 SNEGSKA (reference sequence). CDR3 residues: CSARLSGDARETQYF. Here the CDR3 DNA reads TGCAGTGCTAGACTTAGCGGGGACGCCAGGGAGACCCAGTACTTC.

The rearrangement uses TRBV10-2 and TRBJ2-7; D gene unclear. Germline V gene lookup returns CDR1 WSHSY and CDR2 SAAADI. The CDR3 extends over 12 amino acids. Trimming took off 4 bases at V and 7 bases at J, with 11 bases between the two ends. The CDR3 loop reads CASSGYGREQYF. The CDR3 bases are TGCGCCAGCAGTGGTTACGGGCGGGAGCAGTACTTC.

The rearrangement joins TRBV12-3 or TRBV12-4 to TRBJ2-7; 7 bases align to TRBD1. The ends lost 6 bases at V and 2 bases at J; junction bases unmatched: 7. The CDR3 has 14 residues. This chain's CDR3 is CASRIGGATYEQYF. CDR3 sequence (DNA): TGTGCCAGCAGGATAGGGGGCGCAACCTACGAGCAGTACTTC.

The chain uses TRBV10-3 and TRBJ1-1; D remains ambiguous. The CDR3 loop spans 14 amino acids. Germline CDR1 ENHRY, CDR2 SYGVKD. V dropped 0 bases and J dropped 4 bases, with 9 bases sitting between them. This chain's CDR3 is CAISESLGSTEAFF. The DNA of the CDR3 is TGTGCCATCAGTGAGTCCCTGGGGAGCACTGAAGCTTTCTTT.

Worth noting for this clonotype: A read error may explain this, as a much larger clone is one base away. V and J are TRBV28 and TRBJ1-2; D possibly corresponds to TRBD1 (5 bases). This CDR3 comprises 15 residues. Trimming stripped 6 bases from V and 2 bases from J, with 16 bases between. Looked up from germline, CDR1 is MDHEN and CDR2 is SYDVKM. CDR3 nucleotide sequence: TGTGCCAGCAGATTTGGGGCCAGTAGCAACTATGGCTACACCTTC. Encoded protein: CASRFGASSNYGYTF.

This clonotype was observed at least ten times. The chain links TRBV11-2 to TRBJ2-7; TRBD2 is a possible D gene (6 bases). Germline V gives CDR1 SGHAT, CDR2 FQNNGV. CDR3 length: 15 residues. Trimming removed 1 base from V and 4 bases from J, with 14 bases in between. CDR3 sequence (DNA): TGTGCCAGCAGCTTAGTTTCGGGACTGAGTTACGAGCAGTACTTC. Protein: CASSLVSGLSYEQYF.

This clonotype was observed at least ten times. The gene calls are TRBV5-1 and TRBJ2-7, with D tentatively TRBD2 (6 bases). Between the trimmed V and J ends, which lost 4 bases and 6 bases, there was a span of 11 bases. Germline-derived CDR1 and CDR2 are SGHRS and YFSETQ. This CDR3 comprises 12 residues. CDR3 region: CASSTTSSEQYF. CDR3 nucleotide sequence: TGCGCCAGCAGCACGACTAGTTCCGAGCAGTACTTC.

This clonotype was seen once. The rearrangement links TRBV20-1 to TRBJ2-7, with 7 bases identical to TRBD2. Germline CDR1 reads DFQATT; CDR2 reads SNEGSKA (reference sequence). The CDR3 consists of 15 residues. Germline trimming cut 3 bases from V and 4 bases from J; bases unmatched to any gene: 12. CDR3 in amino acids: CSASSSAGVAYEQYF. In DNA form, the CDR3 reads TGCAGTGCTAGCTCGTCGGCGGGAGTTGCGTACGAGCAGTACTTC.

This clonotype was counted at least ten times. The chain recombines TRBV18 with TRBJ2-3; perhaps TRBD1 as D (5 bases). There are 14 residues in the CDR3. Germline V gene data show CDR1 as KGHSH and CDR2 as LQKENI. Between the trimmed V and J ends, which lost 1 base and 0 bases, there was a span of 5 bases. CDR3 residues: CASSPQGSTDTQYF. The DNA of the CDR3 is TGTGCCAGCTCACCACAGGGGAGCACAGATACGCAGTATTTT.

This clonotype was observed a few times. The chain carries TRBV9 and TRBJ2-7; the D call may be TRBD1 or TRBD2 (6 bases each). Germline-derived CDR1 and CDR2 are SGDLS and YYNGEE. V was shortened by 0 bases and J by 0 bases, with 10 bases between the two germline ends. The CDR3 totals 15 residues. DNA of the CDR3: TGTGCCAGCAGCGTAGAAGGGGGACTCTCCTACGAGCAGTACTTC. The encoded protein is CASSVEGGLSYEQYF.

In its sample, this clonotype was seen a few times. V is TRBV12-3 or TRBV12-4 and J is TRBJ1-5; D remains ambiguous. The CDR3 runs to 13 residues. V was shortened by 2 bases and J by 6 bases, with 8 bases between the two germline ends. The CDR3 DNA is TGTGCCAGCAGTTTAATAGGGTTTCAGCCCCAGCATTTT. Translated, it gives CASSLIGFQPQHF.

This rearrangement joins TRBV12-3 or TRBV12-4 to TRBJ2-1; 13 bases line up with TRBD2. The ends lost 4 bases at V and 7 bases at J; junction bases unmatched: 10. This CDR3 spans 17 amino acids. The CDR3 region is CASSSTRTSGSLNEQFF. The CDR3 coding sequence is TGTGCCAGCAGTTCAACCCGGACTAGCGGGAGCTTAAATGAGCAGTTCTTC.

The J gene is TRBJ2-3, the V gene TRBV9; D uncertain. Trimming pared 4 bases from V and 2 bases from J, leaving 8 bases between. Germline CDR1 SGDLS, CDR2 YYNGEE. This CDR3 is 13 amino acids long. CDR3 region: CASSRFNTDTQYF. The CDR3 DNA follows: TGTGCCAGCAGCCGGTTCAACACAGATACGCAGTATTTT.

V usage is TRBV3-1 and J usage is TRBJ2-7, with D unresolved. The V end was cut by 2 bases, the J end by 7 bases, with 9 bases between. This CDR3 spans 12 amino acids. Germline CDR1 reads LGHDT; CDR2 reads YNNKEL (reference sequence). CDR3 sequence: CASSQSGREQYF. The CDR3 nucleotides are TGTGCCAGCAGCCAATCCGGCCGGGAGCAGTACTTC.

This chain connects TRBV12-3 or TRBV12-4 to TRBJ2-1; D gene uncertain. The CDR3 is 11 residues long. The V end lost 5 bases, the J end lost 6 bases, and 5 bases lay between the germline ends. The CDR3 bases are TGTGCCAGCAGTCATAGCAATGAGCAGTTCTTC. Its protein is CASSHSNEQFF.

J is TRBJ2-1 and V is TRBV5-1, with 11 nucleotides matching TRBD2. Germline V gene lookup returns CDR1 SGHRS and CDR2 YFSETQ. CDR3 length equals 14 residues. After removal of 3 bases from V and 7 bases from J, the junction contained 3 bases not matched to a gene. The CDR3 region is CASSSGLAVNEQFF. The CDR3 DNA is TGCGCCAGCAGCTCGGGACTAGCGGTTAATGAGCAGTTCTTC.

This clonotype appeared a few times. The chain links TRBV19 to TRBJ1-2; D not certain. The germline gives CDR1 LNHDA, CDR2 SQIVND (reference sequence). The CDR3 covers 13 residues. V was clipped by 7 bases and J by 4 bases, with 13 bases between them. The CDR3 sequence is CASTLTSGYGYTF. CDR3 nucleotides: TGTGCCAGTACTCTGACCTCTGGCTATGGCTACACCTTC.

This chain connects TRBV6-1 to TRBJ2-1; 12 positions match TRBD2. Germline trimming cut 4 bases from V and 7 bases from J; bases unmatched to any gene: 5. The CDR3 is made up of 15 amino acids. Germline assignment: CDR1 MNHNS and CDR2 SASEGT. CDR3 bases: TGTGCCAGCAGTGGGACTAGCGGGATCGGTAATGAGCAGTTCTTC. It yields the protein CASSGTSGIGNEQFF.

There are a few counts of this clonotype. V gene TRBV29-1 combines with J gene TRBJ2-7, with D uncertain. CDR1 and CDR2 (germline): SQVTM, ANQGSEA. V was clipped by 7 bases and J by 6 bases, with 19 bases between them. The CDR3 sequence is 13 residues long. The CDR3 DNA sequence: TGCAGCGCGGCCCCGGGTCTCTCCCTCGAGCAGTACTTC. Translating gives CSAAPGLSLEQYF.

The V call is TRBV7-3, the J call TRBJ2-5; D might be TRBD2 (6 bases). The CDR3 runs to 13 residues. CDR1 is SGHTA and CDR2 is FQGTGA in the germline V gene. V was trimmed by 5 bases and J by 3 bases, leaving 10 bases between them. CDR3 residues: CASSLAFKETQYF. In DNA form, the CDR3 reads TGTGCCAGCAGCCTAGCGTTTAAAGAGACCCAGTACTTC.

This clonotype was detected only a few times. V usage is TRBV20-1 and J usage is TRBJ2-5, with 13 bases identical to TRBD2. The CDR3 length is 16 residues. J lost 7 bases, V lost 1 base, and 9 bases had no gene match. Germline lookup yields CDR1 DFQATT and CDR2 SNEGSKA (reference sequence). CDR3 in DNA: TGCAGTGCTAGAGGAGAACTAGCGGGAGGGCCAGGGACCCAGTACTTC. This translates into CSARGELAGGPGTQYF.

The V call is TRBV27, the J call TRBJ2-5; 12 bases map to TRBD1. Trimming took 2 bases from V and 1 from J; bases not matched to a gene: 14. This CDR3 contains 20 residues. The germline V gene encodes CDR1 MNHEY and CDR2 SMNVEV (reference sequence). CDR3 nucleotides: TGTGCCAGCAGTTTAATAGGGGACAGGGGGCGCCAAGTGGGCCAAGAGACCCAGTACTTC. Translated, it gives CASSLIGDRGRQVGQETQYF.